These T cell receptor beta chains were read from a single sample in a study of blood T cell repertoires in COVID-19. Produced via immunoSEQ multiplex PCR; TCRdb's table is partial and in-frame only. Of about 25,000 clones listed, 65% to 90% are singletons. Material: peripheral blood. The receptors were gathered from a man at least 80 years old with active or convalescent COVID-19. CDR3s include the opening cysteine and the closing phenylalanine or tryptophan. The order of the fields is CDR3 length, D gene, V gene, clone size, J gene, CDR3 DNA, CDR3 protein. A D gene is named only where the DNA matches it firmly. Expanded clones get a size class; other rows say once, few or many, or leave the size out.

>18|TRBD2|TRBV5-4|few|TRBJ2-7
TGTGCCAGCAGCTGGAGGGGACTAGCGAACGCGGCGGGAGGAGAGCAGTACTTC
CASSWRGLANAAGGEQYF
>11|.|TRBV5-1|.|TRBJ2-1
TGCGCCAGCAGGTCACGGGTAAGGCAGTTCTTC
CASRSRVRQFF
>16|TRBD1|TRBV5-5|once|TRBJ2-7
TGTGCCAGCAGCTTGGCTCTTGGGACAGATCTCTACGAGCAGTACTTC
CASSLALGTDLYEQYF
>17|TRBD1|TRBV18|.|TRBJ1-6
TGTGCCAGCTCACCACCTCGGACAGGGGTTACTAATTCACCCCTCCACTTT
CASSPPRTGVTNSPLHF
>15|TRBD1|TRBV10-3|.|TRBJ1-5
TGTGCCATCAGCGATACAGGGGTCGGAGGACAGCCCCAGCATTTT
CAISDTGVGGQPQHF
>15|TRBD2|TRBV7-7|.|TRBJ2-3
TGTGCTAGCAGCCCAAGCGGGGGTAGCACAGATACGCAGTATTTT
CASSPSGGSTDTQYF
>13|TRBD1|TRBV5-6|few|TRBJ1-1
TGTGCCAGCAGCTTTGGACAGGTCGATGAAGCTTTCTTT
CASSFGQVDEAFF
>14|.|TRBV2|.|TRBJ1-4
TGTGCCAGCACCACTGAGACTCACTCAGAAAAACTGTTTTTT
CASTTETHSEKLFF
>18|.|TRBV13|.|TRBJ1-3
TGTGCCAGCAGCTTAGGAGGTCTCCTTCTACGGGGGGGAAACACCATATATTTT
CASSLGGLLLRGGNTIYF
>16|TRBD2|TRBV7-3|.|TRBJ2-2
TGTGCCAGCAGCTTGGTCCCTAGCGGGAACACCGGGGAGCTGTTTTTT
CASSLVPSGNTGELFF
>13|.|TRBV4-2|.|TRBJ1-1
TGTGCCAGCAGCCAAGACATGCAGGATGAAGCTTTCTTT
CASSQDMQDEAFF
>13|.|TRBV6-5|.|TRBJ1-2
TGTGCCAGCAGCCAGGGTAATAACTATGGCTACACCTTC
CASSQGNNYGYTF
>14|.|TRBV10-3|once|TRBJ1-3
TGTGCCATCAAGAGAGAACCTTACGGAAACACCATATATTTT
CAIKREPYGNTIYF
>16|TRBD2|TRBV9|.|TRBJ2-3
TGTGCCAGCAGCGTAGCAGCGGGAGGGCCGTCGGATACGCAGTATTTT
CASSVAAGGPSDTQYF
>12|.|TRBV5-8|.|TRBJ2-3
TGTGCCAGCAGCTTGGATCGTTATACGCAGTATTTT
CASSLDRYTQYF
>13|TRBD1|TRBV7-8|.|TRBJ2-2
TGTGCCAGCAGCTCAGGGGGAACCGGGGAGCTGTTTTTT
CASSSGGTGELFF
>15|TRBD2|TRBV7-9|.|TRBJ2-1
TGTGCCAGCAGTTCTCGACTAGCGGGAGGGGGTGAGCAGTTCTTC
CASSSRLAGGGEQFF
>15|.|TRBV2|once|TRBJ2-1
TGTGCCAGCAGTCCTGTACCGGGACTCGATAGTGAGCAGTTCTTC
CASSPVPGLDSEQFF
>16|TRBD2|TRBV7-2|few|TRBJ2-3
TGTGCCAGCAGCCGGGGGGGGCTAGCGGGAGGGGATACGCAGTATTTT
CASSRGGLAGGDTQYF
>16|TRBD1|TRBV4-2|once|TRBJ1-2
TGTGCCAGCAGCCGACATACTGAACAGGGGGCATATGGCTACACCTTC
CASSRHTEQGAYGYTF
>13|.|TRBV2|.|TRBJ2-1
TGTGCCAGTAGTGTCGGAGGAGTAGGGATTCAGTTCTTC
CASSVGGVGIQFF
>16|TRBD2|TRBV27|.|TRBJ2-1
TGTGCCAGCAGGCGGGGCCCTAGCGGAACCTACAATGAGCAGTTCTTC
CASRRGPSGTYNEQFF
>15|TRBD2|TRBV19|.|TRBJ2-2
TGTGCCAGTAAGGGACTAGCGGGACCCCACGGGGAGCTGTTTTTT
CASKGLAGPHGELFF
>14|.|TRBV28|.|TRBJ1-1
TGTGCCAGCAGTTCCCCCTCGGTGATTGCTGAAGCTTTCTTT
CASSSPSVIAEAFF
>13|TRBD1|TRBV2|.|TRBJ1-6
TGTGCCAGCACCGGGACAGGCGCTTCACCCCTCCACTTT
CASTGTGASPLHF
>13|.|TRBV7-3|.|TRBJ1-1
TGTGCCAGCAGCGATACGCGCAACACTGAAGCTTTCTTT
CASSDTRNTEAFF
>17|TRBD2|TRBV5-1|.|TRBJ2-1
TGCGCCAGCAGCTTAGAGAGCGGGAGGGTTTCCTACAATGAGCAGTTCTTC
CASSLESGRVSYNEQFF
>16|TRBD2|TRBV5-1|.|TRBJ2-5
TGCGCCAGCAGCTTGATGGGACTAGCGGGGGAAGAGACCCAGTACTTC
CASSLMGLAGEETQYF
>16|TRBD2|TRBV5-1|.|TRBJ2-1
TGCGCCAGCTGCTATATAGCGGGAGTGTTTGTTAATGAGCAGTTCTTC
CASCYIAGVFVNEQFF
>14|TRBD1|TRBV16|.|TRBJ1-1
TGTGCCAGCAGCCAACGACAGGGTTCAGGGGAAGCTTTCTTT
CASSQRQGSGEAFF
>16|.|TRBV7-8|.|TRBJ1-4
TGTGCCAGCAGCTTAGAGAATACAGGGTTAGGTGAAAAACTGTTTTTT
CASSLENTGLGEKLFF
>18|TRBD2|TRBV9|few|TRBJ2-3
TGTGCCAGCAGCGTAGGGCTAGCGGGAGGGCCGGAGACAGATACGCAGTATTTT
CASSVGLAGGPETDTQYF
>15|.|TRBV9|few|TRBJ2-2
TGTGCCAGCAGCCCCCAGGGGGGTAGAACCGGGGAGCTGTTTTTT
CASSPQGGRTGELFF
>12|TRBD1|TRBV2|few|TRBJ2-7
TGTGCCAGCAGACAGGGGGCGCAGGAGCAGTACTTC
CASRQGAQEQYF
>15|.|TRBV7-6|.|TRBJ1-4
TGTGCCAGCAGCCTCGGGGTGGGGGGAGATGAAAAACTGTTTTTT
CASSLGVGGDEKLFF
>15|TRBD1|TRBV11-2|.|TRBJ2-3
TGTGCCAGCAGCGCGACCGGGACAGGCGGAGATACGCAGTATTTT
CASSATGTGGDTQYF
>13|.|TRBV7-9|.|TRBJ2-2
TGTGCCAGCAGCTTCAGGAACACCGGGGAGCTGTTTTTT
CASSFRNTGELFF
>14|TRBD1|TRBV3-1/TRBV3-2|.|TRBJ2-7
TGTGCCAGCAGCCAGAGACAGGGGAACTACGAGCAGTACTTC
CASSQRQGNYEQYF
>14|.|TRBV5-1|.|TRBJ1-1
TGCGCCAGCAGCTTGCGCGGGGATTCAACTGAAGCTTTCTTT
CASSLRGDSTEAFF
>16|TRBD2|TRBV5-1|.|TRBJ2-7
TGCGCCAGCAGCTTGGGACTAGCGGGAGGGGGTTACGAGCAGTACTTC
CASSLGLAGGGYEQYF
>16|TRBD2|TRBV18|.|TRBJ2-3
TGTGCCAGCTCACCAACTCTAGCGGGAGCGCATGGGACGCAGTATTTT
CASSPTLAGAHGTQYF
>14|TRBD2|TRBV28|.|TRBJ2-7
TGTGCCAGCAGTTTTCGAGGACTAGCCTACGAGCAGTACTTC
CASSFRGLAYEQYF
>17|.|TRBV5-1|.|TRBJ2-2
TGCGCCAGCAGCGTGGACACCCTTTCTTCGAACACCGGGGAGCTGTTTTTT
CASSVDTLSSNTGELFF
>14|.|TRBV28|.|TRBJ2-7
TGTGCCAGCAGTTTAGTAGGTCAGGGCTACGAGCAGTACTTC
CASSLVGQGYEQYF
>13|TRBD1|TRBV6-5|once|TRBJ1-2
TGTGCCAGCAGTAAGACAGGGTCGAATGGCTACACCTTC
CASSKTGSNGYTF
>14|TRBD1|TRBV5-1|.|TRBJ1-2
TGCGCCAGCAGCAAGACAGGGGGAGACCGACGGTACACCTTC
CASSKTGGDRRYTF
>14|.|TRBV4-1|.|TRBJ2-7
TGCGCCAGCGGCCAAGGGGGGCGGAGGCGCGAGCAGTACTTC
CASGQGGRRREQYF
>12|TRBD1|TRBV2|.|TRBJ1-2
TGTGCCAGCAGCTACCAGGGGGGCGGCTACACCTTC
CASSYQGGGYTF
>14|.|TRBV28|.|TRBJ1-2
TGTGCCAGCAGTCTAGGACAGCGACTTGGGGGCTACACCTTC
CASSLGQRLGGYTF
>14|.|TRBV3-1/TRBV3-2|few|TRBJ2-7
TGTGCCAGCAGCCAAGCCGCCAGGGGCGGCGAGCAGTACTTC
CASSQAARGGEQYF
>15|TRBD1|TRBV7-9|once|TRBJ2-5
TGTGCCAGCAGCTTAGGTCTGGGACAGGCAGAGACCCAGTACTTC
CASSLGLGQAETQYF
>15|.|TRBV18|.|TRBJ2-5
TGTGCCAGCTCAGGTCCCGGTCGGGTACAAGAGACCCAGTACTTC
CASSGPGRVQETQYF
>14|TRBD1|TRBV20-1|.|TRBJ1-5
TGCAGTGCCAGTTCAGGGACAGAGAATCAGCCCCAGCATTTT
CSASSGTENQPQHF